Sequencing of this T cell receptor beta chain was carried out in a study of cytomegalovirus exposure and HLA in healthy donors. In germline, CDR1 is SGDLS, CDR2 YYNGEE. The CDR3 totals 15 residues. With 2 bases clipped from V and 5 bases from J, the junction kept 6 bases outside the gene matches. Use of 60 Vbeta and 13 Jbeta primers characterized the PCR. The table came from immunoSEQ multiplex PCR; TCRdb's copy has only in-frame clones and leaves some out. The sample records approximately 170,000 clones, 60% to 80% being singletons. Study observations and caveats: Available immune exposure information was restricted to CMV serostatus only. TCR beta sequences reportedly predicted most subjects' HLA-A and HLA-B alleles accurately. A missense DCLRE1C variant was associated with V- and J-gene trimming of TCR beta chains in a later analysis, and an independent cohort replicated the association. The study put 150 to 200 TCR beta chains on its list as cytomegalovirus-associated.

This clone came up many times. Antigen specificity is unknown. This clonotype was sampled from a woman aged 25 to 39 in good health and CMV-seropositive. The specimen sequenced was PBMCs. The rearrangement links TRBV9 to TRBJ2-7; 11 nucleotides agree with TRBD2. The DNA of the CDR3 is TGTGCCAGCAGCGTTAATCCTAGCGGGAGGAACGAGCAGTACTTC. This sequence encodes CASSVNPSGRNEQYF.